The T cell receptor beta chain described here comes from a study of shared clonotypes between healthy human individuals. General observations from the study: Shared clonotypes across all four donors exceeded non-shared ones in generation probability.

Germline CDR1 reads SGHVS; CDR2 reads FNYEAQ. This CDR3 has 14 residues. V was shortened by 3 bases and J by 2 bases, with 9 bases between the two germline ends. Deep was the level used in running the assay. Produced via immunoSEQ multiplex PCR; TCRdb's table is partial and in-frame only. This table has 2 million to 2.5 million clones, approximately 95% appearing once. Comment on this clone: What it recognizes is unknown.

The J gene is TRBJ2-3, the V gene TRBV7-6; weak D call: TRBD1 (6 bases). The source of this sequence is a man aged 18 to 29 in good health. Sample: naive CD4+ T cells sorted from blood. Indicated subset: CD45RA+ positively selected. The CDR3 DNA follows: TGTGCCAGCAGCTTCACAGGGAACACAGATACGCAGTATTTT. This translates into CASSFTGNTDTQYF.